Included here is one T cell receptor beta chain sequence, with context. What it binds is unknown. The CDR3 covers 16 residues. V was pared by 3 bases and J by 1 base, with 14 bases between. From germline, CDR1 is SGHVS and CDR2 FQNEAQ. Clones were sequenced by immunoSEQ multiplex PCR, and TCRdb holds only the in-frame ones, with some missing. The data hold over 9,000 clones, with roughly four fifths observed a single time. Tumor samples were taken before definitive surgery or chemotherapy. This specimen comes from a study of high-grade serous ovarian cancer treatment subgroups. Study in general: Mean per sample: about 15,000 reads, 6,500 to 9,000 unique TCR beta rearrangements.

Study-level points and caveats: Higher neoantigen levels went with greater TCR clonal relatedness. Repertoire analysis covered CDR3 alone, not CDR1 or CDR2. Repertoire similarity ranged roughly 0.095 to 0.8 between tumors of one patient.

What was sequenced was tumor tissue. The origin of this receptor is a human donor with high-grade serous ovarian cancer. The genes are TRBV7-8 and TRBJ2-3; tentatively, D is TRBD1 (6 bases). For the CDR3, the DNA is TGTGCCAGCAGCTTGACAGGAGACTATGGCACAGATACGCAGTATTTT. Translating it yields CASSLTGDYGTDTQYF.